The clone carrying this T cell receptor beta chain was counted between two and nine times. Its antigen remains unknown. Germline and junction disagree at one end, which may indicate a read error. The data were obtained in a study of T cells in Graves' hyperthyroidism and ophthalmopathy. General study findings and limits: For ophthalmopathy, model prediction preceded onset by a median roughly 6.3 months. Clonotypes that were expanded in thyroid above 0.001 mostly appeared in blood too.

This CDR3 has 13 residues. The germline gives CDR1 SQVTM, CDR2 ANQGSEA. Amplified regions were TCR beta CDR3 sequences from RNA transcripts. Initially, a first-round RT-PCR of the TCR CDR3 employed the HTBI primer set. TCRdb called the multiplex PCR reads again in MiXCR, with one record for every CDR3 protein. The repertoire holds 480,000 or so distinct CDR3 sequences, with approximately 49% as singletons. Not enrolled were patients with uncontrolled infection, other autoimmune disease, pregnancy or lactation. Diagnoses rested on clinical symptoms, serum thyroxine and TRAb, thyroid ultrasound and orbital computed tomography.

The chain carries TRBV29-1 and TRBJ2-1; D remains unclear. This receptor was taken from an adult woman with Graves' disease, either hyperthyroidism or ophthalmopathy (not recorded which). Material for sequencing was peripheral blood or thyroid tissue (not recorded which). CDR3 loop: CSVEGDSHNEQFF. DNA for the CDR3: TGCAGCGTTGAAGGAGACTCCCACAATGAGCAGTTCTTC.